A selection of T cell receptor beta chains follows, all from one sample in a study of blood T cell repertoires in COVID-19. Data came from immunoSEQ multiplex PCR; TCRdb stores just in-frame clones and leaves some out. This sample yields about 260,000 clones, of which 75% to 90% are seen a single time; over 1.2% belongs to the top ten. Sequencing was performed on peripheral blood. The receptors come from a woman in her forties who had recovered from COVID-19. The CDR3 runs from the conserved cysteine through the conserved F or W. A D gene is named only where the DNA matches it firmly. Size is omitted from some rows. Given values are once, few, many or a class for expanded clones.

CDR3aa	CDR3nt	v_gene	abundance	d_gene	j_gene
CASSPSSSQETQYF	TGTGCCAGCTCACCGTCTAGCTCCCAAGAGACCCAGTACTTC	TRBV18	NA	NA	TRBJ2-5
CASSVRKGGATYNEQFF	TGCGCCAGCAGTGTCCGCAAGGGGGGGGCAACCTACAATGAGCAGTTCTTC	TRBV10-1	once	NA	TRBJ2-1
CASSVVGRGRDGYTF	TGTGCCAGCAGCGTAGTAGGGCGGGGCCGGGATGGCTACACCTTC	TRBV9	NA	NA	TRBJ1-2
CASSPLDTSYNEQFF	TGTGCCAGCAGCCCCTTAGATACCTCCTACAATGAGCAGTTCTTC	TRBV3-1/TRBV3-2	once	NA	TRBJ2-1
CASAGQLNSPLHF	TGTGCCAGCGCGGGACAGCTTAATTCACCCCTCCACTTT	TRBV11-1	NA	TRBD1	TRBJ1-6
CASTGTGGNEQFF	TGTGCCAGCACCGGGACAGGGGGGAATGAGCAGTTCTTC	TRBV2	NA	TRBD1	TRBJ2-1
CASMGGFGERMNTEAFF	TGCGCCAGCATGGGGGGATTTGGGGAGAGGATGAACACTGAAGCTTTCTTT	TRBV10-2	NA	NA	TRBJ1-1
CASSRRGGTEAFF	TGTGCCAGCAGTCGCCGGGGGGGGACTGAAGCTTTCTTT	TRBV6-5	NA	NA	TRBJ1-1
CASSTGTSPVYGYTF	TGTGCCAGCAGCACCGGGACAAGTCCGGTCTATGGCTACACCTTC	TRBV7-9	NA	NA	TRBJ1-2
CASSQEAGTGSGYTF	TGTGCCAGCAGCCAAGAGGCGGGAACAGGCAGCGGCTACACCTTC	TRBV3-1/TRBV3-2	NA	NA	TRBJ1-2